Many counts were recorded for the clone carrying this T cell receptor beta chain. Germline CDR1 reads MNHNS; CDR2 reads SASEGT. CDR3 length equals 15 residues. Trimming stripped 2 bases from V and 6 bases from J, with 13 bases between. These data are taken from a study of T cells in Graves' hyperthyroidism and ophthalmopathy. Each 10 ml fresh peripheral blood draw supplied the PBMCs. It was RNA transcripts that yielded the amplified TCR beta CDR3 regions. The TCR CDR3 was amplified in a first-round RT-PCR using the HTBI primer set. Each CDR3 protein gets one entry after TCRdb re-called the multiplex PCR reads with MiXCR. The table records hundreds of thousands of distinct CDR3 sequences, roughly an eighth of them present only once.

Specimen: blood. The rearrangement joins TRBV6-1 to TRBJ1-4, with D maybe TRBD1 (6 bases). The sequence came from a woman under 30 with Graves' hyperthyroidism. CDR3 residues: CASSELGGEYEKLFF. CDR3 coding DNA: TGTGCCAGCAGTGAACTGGGGGGCGAGTATGAAAAACTGTTTTTT.